Listed below are T cell receptor beta chains from one sample, sequenced in a study of blood T cell repertoires in COVID-19. The data were produced by immunoSEQ multiplex PCR, yet TCRdb's version contains in-frame clones alone and is incomplete. The data hold about 260,000 clones, with 84% observed a single time. Sequenced sample: peripheral blood. The receptors were sampled from a woman in her 40s who had recovered from COVID-19. The CDR3 runs from the conserved cysteine through the conserved F or W. D genes are given only for firm matches. Expanded clones are given a class, and other clones once, few, many or no size at all.

few | TRBJ2-3 | TRBD2 | TRBV18 | 15 | CASSPGGLATDTQYF | TGTGCCAGCTCACCAGGAGGACTAGCCACAGATACGCAGTATTTT
NA | TRBJ2-7 | NA | TRBV7-2 | 15 | CASSPVAAGFYEQYF | TGTGCCAGCAGCCCGGTGGCGGCGGGGTTCTACGAGCAGTACTTC
NA | TRBJ1-6 | NA | TRBV7-8 | 15 | CASSLARVVNSPLHF | TGTGCCAGCAGCTTAGCTCGAGTCGTTAATTCACCCCTCCACTTT
many | TRBJ1-5 | TRBD1 | TRBV6-2/TRBV6-3 | 17 | CASSYRRGQGNYQPQHF | TGTGCCAGCAGTTACCGAAGAGGACAGGGCAACTATCAGCCCCAGCATTTT
NA | TRBJ2-1 | NA | TRBV5-1 | 12 | CASSLPDNEQFF | TGCGCCAGCAGCTTGCCTGACAATGAGCAGTTCTTC
NA | TRBJ2-7 | TRBD1 | TRBV11-2 | 14 | CASSQGATGREQYF | TGTGCCAGCAGTCAGGGGGCGACAGGGCGGGAGCAGTACTTC
NA | TRBJ2-7 | TRBD1 | TRBV7-2 | 14 | CASSLSGQLYEQYF | TGTGCCAGCAGCCTTTCGGGACAGCTCTACGAGCAGTACTTC
NA | TRBJ2-1 | TRBD2 | TRBV5-1 | 17 | CASSAQPSGGAAYEQFF | TGCGCCAGCAGCGCCCAACCTAGCGGGGGGGCCGCGTATGAGCAGTTCTTC
once | TRBJ1-4 | NA | TRBV10-3 | 15 | CAISATRGGDEKLFF | TGTGCCATCAGTGCGACAAGGGGAGGGGATGAAAAACTGTTTTTT
NA | TRBJ1-5 | TRBD1 | TRBV19 | 13 | CASRGDRDQPQHF | TGTGCCAGTAGGGGGGACAGGGATCAGCCCCAGCATTTT
few | TRBJ1-6 | NA | TRBV18 | 13 | CASSSGQTVPLHF | TGTGCCAGCTCATCCGGACAGACTGTACCCCTCCACTTT
NA | TRBJ1-5 | NA | TRBV11-2 | 14 | CASSLETGNQPQHF | TGTGCCAGCAGCTTAGAGACAGGAAATCAGCCCCAGCATTTT
few | TRBJ2-3 | NA | TRBV6-4 | 14 | CASSETGSTDTQYF | TGTGCCAGCAGTGAAACAGGATCAACAGATACGCAGTATTTT
once | TRBJ1-4 | NA | TRBV20-1 | 11 | CSASRSEKLFF | TGCAGTGCTAGTAGGAGCGAAAAACTGTTTTTT
NA | TRBJ1-4 | NA | TRBV2 | 14 | CASSPGLLGEKLFF | TGTGCCAGCAGTCCCGGACTACTAGGAGAAAAACTGTTTTTT
NA | TRBJ1-5 | NA | TRBV12-3/TRBV12-4 | 13 | CASSPDNRQPQHF | TGTGCCAGCAGTCCCGACAATAGGCAGCCCCAGCATTTT
NA | TRBJ2-1 | TRBD2 | TRBV5-4 | 15 | CASSLPGGSYNEQFF | TGTGCCAGCAGCTTGCCGGGGGGCTCCTACAATGAGCAGTTCTTC
NA | TRBJ1-2 | TRBD1 | TRBV20-1 | 14 | CSASRTGGTLGYTF | TGCAGTGCTAGTCGAACAGGGGGTACTCTTGGCTACACCTTC
NA | TRBJ1-2 | NA | TRBV6-2/TRBV6-3 | 15 | CASSYSRLRSYGYTF | TGTGCCAGCAGTTACTCGAGACTCCGAAGCTATGGCTACACCTTC
NA | TRBJ2-6 | NA | TRBV3-1/TRBV3-2 | 15 | CASSQAGVGANVLTF | TGTGCCAGCAGCCAAGCAGGGGTCGGGGCCAACGTCCTGACTTTC
NA | TRBJ2-7 | NA | TRBV27 | 10 | CASGGLEQYF | TGTGCCAGCGGGGGGTTAGAGCAGTACTTC
NA | TRBJ1-5 | TRBD1 | TRBV7-2 | 15 | CASSFRTGGEQPQHF | TGTGCCAGCAGCTTTAGGACAGGGGGCGAGCAGCCCCAGCATTTT
NA | TRBJ1-2 | NA | TRBV6-1 | 18 | CASSESVGGWFVLSGYTF | TGTGCCAGCAGTGAATCGGTCGGGGGTTGGTTCGTACTTAGTGGCTACACCTTC
NA | TRBJ1-4 | NA | TRBV18 | 15 | CASSPDFRGNEKLFF | TGTGCCAGCTCACCAGACTTTCGGGGTAATGAAAAACTGTTTTTT
NA | TRBJ1-1 | NA | TRBV4-1 | 15 | CASSLDRGGNTEAFF | TGCGCCAGCAGCCTCGATAGGGGGGGGAACACTGAAGCTTTCTTT